Below are 22 T cell receptor beta chains sequenced from a single sample in a study of cytotoxic CD8 clonotypes in ibrutinib-treated CLL. The table came from immunoSEQ multiplex PCR; TCRdb's copy has only in-frame clones and leaves some out. This table holds fewer than 400,000 clones, roughly two thirds found once. The sequencing used PBMCs, collected after 36 months of ibrutinib treatment. Every receptor here comes from a human donor with chronic lymphocytic leukemia.

This chain connects TRBV15 to TRBJ2-2; the match to TRBD2 covers 10 bases. V shed 0 bases and J 3 bases; nucleotides not matched to a gene: 4. CDR3 length: 17 amino acids. In germline, CDR1 is LNHNV, CDR2 YYDKDF (reference sequence). CDR3 sequence (DNA): TGTGCCACCAGCAGAGATTGGAGCGGGAGGGACACCGGGGAGCTGTTTTTT. It codes for CATSRDWSGRDTGELFF.

V gene TRBV4-3 combines with J gene TRBJ2-7; perhaps TRBD2 as D (6 bases). The CDR3 sequence is 15 residues long. CDR1 and CDR2 from the germline V gene are LGHNA and YSLEER. The germline V and J ends were trimmed by 1 base and 0 bases, with 10 bases remaining between them. As DNA, the CDR3 is TGCGCCAGCAGCCAAGTAGCGGCTAGCTCCTACGAGCAGTACTTC. Its translation: CASSQVAASSYEQYF.

This clone was observed once. The V gene is TRBV9, the J gene TRBJ2-5, with D possibly being TRBD2 (6 bases). The CDR3 contains 13 residues. The V end lost 3 bases, the J end lost 4 bases, and 10 bases lay between the germline ends. Germline-derived CDR1 and CDR2 are SGDLS and YYNGEE. This chain's CDR3 is CASSAGGIETQYF. The CDR3 region has the DNA TGTGCCAGCAGCGCTGGAGGGATAGAGACCCAGTACTTC.

V usage is TRBV29-1 and J usage is TRBJ2-7; D is perhaps TRBD1 (5 bases). Germline V gives CDR1 SQVTM, CDR2 ANQGSEA. V lost 2 bases, J lost 5 bases, and 7 bases lay in between. The CDR3 totals 11 residues. CDR3 nucleotides: TGCAGCGTTGAAAAGGGGCACGAGCAGTACTTC. This sequence encodes CSVEKGHEQYF.

The rearrangement joins TRBV11-2 to TRBJ2-5, with a weak D call TRBD2 (6 bases). The CDR3 runs 13 residues. The germline CDR1 and CDR2 sequences are SGHAT and FQNNGV. Deletions cut 3 bases from V and 2 bases from J, with 7 bases between. CDR3 amino acids: CASSLGLQETQYF. As DNA, the CDR3 is TGTGCCAGCAGCTTGGGACTTCAAGAGACCCAGTACTTC.

This clone has just one count. The rearrangement uses TRBV7-9 and TRBJ1-3; TRBD1 matches 8 bases. V trimming: 3 bases; J trimming: 4 bases; junction bases outside the gene matches: 8. The germline V gene has CDR1 SEHNR and CDR2 FQNEAQ (reference sequence). The CDR3 has 16 residues. This CDR3 reads CASSFLTGVIGNTIYF. The CDR3 DNA follows: TGTGCCAGCAGCTTTCTGACAGGGGTGATCGGAAACACCATATATTTT.

This chain joins TRBV2 and TRBJ1-6; unclear D gene. V shed 5 bases and J shed 9 bases, with 8 bases lying between them. The CDR3 totals 12 residues. The germline CDR1 and CDR2 sequences are SNHLY and FYNNEI. The CDR3 region has the DNA TGTGCCAGCAGTTACAGCGGTTCACCCCTCCACTTT. As protein: CASSYSGSPLHF.

The chain couples TRBV5-1 to TRBJ2-5, with TRBD1 matching over 7 bases. The CDR3 is 15 residues long. V was pared by 1 base and J by 5 bases, with 8 bases of the junction left unmatched. CDR1 SGHRS and CDR2 YFSETQ come from the germline V gene. The CDR3 sequence: CASSLPRQGGETQYF. CDR3 sequence (DNA): TGCGCCAGCAGCTTGCCGCGACAGGGTGGGGAGACCCAGTACTTC.

The CDR3 sequence: CASSSRVSEQYF. Written as DNA, the CDR3 is TGTGCCAGCAGCTCCAGGGTGTCCGAGCAGTACTTC. The V call is TRBV11-3, the J call TRBJ2-7, with D possibly being TRBD1 (5 bases). The CDR3 sequence is 12 residues long. V lost 4 bases to trimming and J lost 6 bases, with 10 bases between them. Germline CDR1 reads SGHNT; CDR2 reads YENEEA.

The rearrangement joins TRBV7-9 to TRBJ1-1; D call uncertain. CDR1 is SEHNR and CDR2 is FQNEAQ in the germline V gene (reference sequence). V was trimmed by 3 bases and J by 4 bases, leaving 9 bases between them. The CDR3 sequence is 13 residues long. The CDR3 nucleotides are TGTGCCAGCAGCTTCGGGGAGAGCACTGAAGCTTTCTTT. This sequence encodes CASSFGESTEAFF. The complete variable domain, with remaining parts taken from reference TRBV7-9 and TRBJ1-1, reads DTGVSQNPRHKITKRGQNVTFRCDPISEHNRLYWYRQTLGQGPEFLTYFQNEAQLEKSRLLSDRFSAERPKGSFSTLEIQRTEQGDSAMYLCASSFGESTEAFFGQGTRLTVV.

This CDR3 is CASSAWDRSTDTQYF. The CDR3 bases are TGCGCCAGCAGCGCGTGGGACAGAAGCACAGATACGCAGTATTTT. The chain employs TRBV5-1 and TRBJ2-3, with 7 bases identical to TRBD1. Per the germline V gene, CDR1 is SGHRS and CDR2 is YFSETQ. The CDR3 spans 15 residues. The V segment lost 4 bases and the J segment 0 bases; nucleotides outside the gene matches: 5. The full variable domain, its missing parts supplied by reference TRBV5-1 and TRBJ2-3, is KAGVTQTPRYLIKTRGQQVTLSCSPISGHRSVSWYQQTPGQGLQFLFEYFSETQRNKGNFPGRFSGRQFSNSRSEMNVSTLELGDSALYLCASSAWDRSTDTQYFGPGTRLTVL.

The chain links TRBV6-6 to TRBJ2-1; D is undetermined. Trimming removed 2 bases at V and 11 bases at J, with 10 bases between. The V gene's germline CDR1 is MNHNY and CDR2 SVGAGI (reference sequence). The CDR3 extends over 12 amino acids. CDR3 in DNA: TGTGCCAGCAGTTACGACAATTACCAGCAGTTCTTC. Translating it yields CASSYDNYQQFF.

In this sample, this clone turned up once. The chain has TRBV6-1 and TRBJ1-2; no firm D call. Trimming took off 4 bases at V and 13 bases at J, with 16 bases between the two ends. Germline CDR1 MNHNS, CDR2 SASEGT. The CDR3 has 12 residues. CDR3 DNA: TGTGCCAGCAGTGGGGTCCTGTCGGCGGTCACCTTC. This translates into CASSGVLSAVTF.

This clone was recorded only once. V gene TRBV10-3 combines with J gene TRBJ1-5; 7 bases fit TRBD1. CDR1 is ENHRY, CDR2 SYGVKD, per germline. The trim removed 10 bases at V and 1 base at J, leaving 10 bases unmatched. The CDR3 loop spans 15 amino acids. CDR3 DNA sequence: TGTGCCACAAGTGACGACAGGGCAAGCAATCAGCCCCAGCATTTT. Protein sequence: CATSDDRASNQPQHF.

This clone was seen a single time. The rearrangement joins TRBV29-1 to TRBJ2-7; no definite D call. Trimming removed 0 bases from V and 3 bases from J, with 15 bases in between. The CDR3 sequence is 15 residues long. Germline CDR1 SQVTM, CDR2 ANQGSEA. CDR3 region: CSVEERHLWNYEQYF. CDR3 DNA sequence: TGCAGCGTTGAAGAGAGGCACCTTTGGAACTACGAGCAGTACTTC.

The gene calls are TRBV4-3 and TRBJ1-2; no definite D call. CDR1 is LGHNA, CDR2 YSLEER, per germline. This CDR3 spans 17 amino acids. The V end lost 1 base, the J end lost 1 base, and 16 bases lay between the germline ends. CDR3 loop: CASSQGLMRDLNYGYTF. The CDR3 nucleotides read TGCGCCAGCAGCCAAGGACTTATGAGGGATCTTAACTATGGCTACACCTTC.

The chain combines TRBV28 with TRBJ2-7; D assignment may be TRBD1 or TRBD2 (6 bases each). The V gene's germline CDR1 is MDHEN and CDR2 SYDVKM. The CDR3 length is 14 residues. With 6 bases removed from V and 6 bases from J, the gap between germline ends came to 18 bases. The CDR3 here is CASRYTGHGGEQYF. As DNA, the CDR3 is TGTGCCAGCAGGTACACAGGGCACGGGGGCGAGCAGTACTTC.

The CDR3 DNA is TGCGCCAGCAGCTTGGCCGCCAGCCTTGGAAACACCATATATTTT. Its protein product is CASSLAASLGNTIYF. The J gene is TRBJ1-3, the V gene TRBV5-1; no clear D. Germline CDR1 SGHRS, CDR2 YFSETQ. The ends were cut back, 0 bases at V and 3 bases at J, with 10 bases in the middle. This CDR3 has 15 amino acids.

Concerning this clone itself: Other DNA sequences of this sample code for an identical CDR3. The chain carries TRBV15 and TRBJ2-7; the D is unclear. Germline V gene data show CDR1 as LNHNV and CDR2 as YYDKDF (reference sequence). The CDR3 runs to 12 residues. V was trimmed by 0 bases and J by 4 bases, leaving 4 bases between them. DNA of the CDR3: TGTGCCACCAGCAGAGATGATTACGAGCAGTACTTC. This sequence encodes CATSRDDYEQYF.

This clone was counted between two and nine times. The rearrangement uses TRBV9 and TRBJ2-3; no definite D call. CDR3 size: 15 residues. Trimming removed 1 base at V and 2 bases at J, with 11 bases between. Germline V gene data show CDR1 as SGDLS and CDR2 as YYNGEE. The CDR3 nucleotides read TGTGCCAGCAGCGTATTTCCTAGACCCACAGATACGCAGTATTTT. Amino acid sequence: CASSVFPRPTDTQYF.

V usage is TRBV9 and J usage is TRBJ1-1, with a possible D match to TRBD1 (5 bases). V was shortened by 4 bases and J by 6 bases, with 13 bases between the two germline ends. CDR1 is SGDLS and CDR2 is YYNGEE in the germline V gene. The length of the CDR3 is 13 residues. CDR3 sequence: CASSLSGFPEAFF. The CDR3 nucleotides are TGTGCCAGCAGCTTGTCAGGGTTCCCTGAAGCTTTCTTT. The variable domain in full, completed from reference TRBV9 and TRBJ1-1, reads DSGVTQTPKHLITATGQRVTLRCSPRSGDLSVYWYQQSLDQGLQFLIQYYNGEERAKGNILERFSAQQFPDLHSELNLSSLELGDSALYFCASSLSGFPEAFFGQGTRLTVV.

V and J are TRBV5-1 and TRBJ2-3; 8 bases align to TRBD2. The CDR3 totals 15 residues. J gave up 2 bases and V 4 bases, and 6 bases lay outside the gene matches. Germline V gives CDR1 SGHRS, CDR2 YFSETQ. CDR3 loop: CASSQIAGTTDTQYF. CDR3 sequence (DNA): TGCGCCAGCAGCCAGATAGCGGGGACCACAGATACGCAGTATTTT.